These 27 T cell receptor beta chains came from one sample sequenced in a study of T cell repertoires in cytomegalovirus infection. MiXCR, applied by TCRdb to the reads, yields one record per CDR3 protein. In the table there are 700,000 to 950,000 distinct CDR3 sequences, less than 35% of which are singletons. The antigens for these receptors are not known. Sequencing used cultured CD8+ T cells from PBMCs, obtained from culture after CMV antigen stimulation. The receptors come from a human donor in good health (CMV status not recorded). Some clones in this sample may be carry-over from other donors' samples.

This clonotype came up a few times. This sequence joins TRBV6-5 and TRBJ1-6, with D perhaps TRBD1 (6 bases). The CDR3 loop spans 16 amino acids. Germline assignment: CDR1 MNHEY and CDR2 SVGAGI. V was pared by 4 bases and J by 8 bases, with 18 bases between. CDR3 sequence: CASSSTSGTGHSPLHF. The CDR3 DNA reads TGTGCCAGCAGTTCCACATCGGGTACAGGGCATTCACCCCTCCACTTT.

This chain connects TRBV19 to TRBJ1-5; 9 nucleotides agree with TRBD1. The CDR3 has 14 amino acids. The germline V gene encodes CDR1 LNHDA and CDR2 SQIVND (reference sequence). J lost 6 bases, V lost 7 bases, and 7 bases had no gene match. DNA for the CDR3: TGTGCCAGTACAGTACAGGGGGCCCTTCAGCCCCAGCATTTT. As protein: CASTVQGALQPQHF. The variable domain in full, completed from reference TRBV19 and TRBJ1-5, reads DGGITQSPKYLFRKEGQNVTLSCEQNLNHDAMYWYRQDPGQGLRLIYYSQIVNDFQKGDIAEGYSVSREKKESFPLTVTSAQKNPTAFYLCASTVQGALQPQHFGDGTRLSIL.

The chain joins TRBV6-1 to TRBJ2-7; tentative D call: TRBD1 (6 bases). The V end lost 6 bases, the J end lost 2 bases, and 14 bases lay between the germline ends. Germline values: CDR1 MNHNS, CDR2 SASEGT. This CDR3 region has 14 residues. CDR3 coding DNA: TGTGCCAGCAGCCTTTTACAGGGCCCCTACGAGCAGTACGTC. It encodes CASSLLQGPYEQYV.

V and J are TRBV20-1 and TRBJ1-3, with D unresolved. V was cut by 3 bases and J by 2 bases, with 8 bases left in between. Germline CDR1 DFQATT, CDR2 SNEGSKA (reference sequence). This CDR3 region has 13 residues. DNA for the CDR3: TGCAGTGCTAGGTTCTCGACTGGAAACACCATATATTTT. Protein product: CSARFSTGNTIYF.

J is TRBJ2-1 and V is TRBV10-3; 7 nucleotides agree with TRBD2. The germline gives CDR1 ENHRY, CDR2 SYGVKD. V shed 7 bases and J 7 bases; nucleotides not matched to a gene: 7. The CDR3 length is 13 residues. The CDR3 DNA reads TGTGCCATCACGTGGGGGGGGGGGAATGAGCAGTTCTTC. It encodes CAITWGGGNEQFF.

The gene calls are TRBV4-2 and TRBJ2-3; 14 bases align to TRBD2. Germline assignment: CDR1 LGHNA and CDR2 YNFKEQ. The junction had 5 bases not matched to a gene; V was cut back by 2 bases and J by 4 bases. The CDR3 is 17 residues long. Written as DNA, the CDR3 is TGTGCCAGCAGCCAATCTTGGACTAGCGGGGGGTCAGATACGCAGTATTTT. This gives the protein CASSQSWTSGGSDTQYF.

This clonotype was detected a few times. The V gene is TRBV9, the J gene TRBJ1-3, with D maybe TRBD1 (5 bases). The length of the CDR3 is 15 residues. Germline V lookup: CDR1 SGDLS, CDR2 YYNGEE. V was trimmed by 4 bases and J by 3 bases, leaving 14 bases between them. The CDR3 here is CASSPSGANGNTIYF. DNA of the CDR3: TGTGCCAGCAGCCCCTCCGGGGCTAATGGAAACACCATATATTTT.

V is TRBV5-4 and J is TRBJ2-1, with D perhaps TRBD2 (6 bases). The V gene lost 0 bases and the J gene lost 9 bases, with 13 bases spanning the gap. The CDR3 runs to 14 residues. In germline, CDR1 is SGHNT, CDR2 YYREEE (reference sequence). The CDR3 DNA follows: TGTGCCAGCAGCTTGGCCGCTAGCGATGCTGAGCAGTTCTTC. Translation: CASSLAASDAEQFF.

Many counts were recorded for this clonotype. This chain uses TRBV7-8 with TRBJ1-1; 12 bases align to TRBD1. Trimming took 5 bases from V and 5 from J; bases not matched to a gene: 6. Germline V lookup: CDR1 SGHVS, CDR2 FQNEAQ. The CDR3 has 15 residues. CDR3: CASSEGQGARTEAFF. Here the CDR3 DNA reads TGTGCCAGCAGCGAGGGACAGGGGGCTCGGACTGAAGCTTTCTTT.

This sequence joins TRBV12-5 and TRBJ2-1; TRBD2 matches 10 bases. After removal of 11 bases from V and 6 bases from J, the junction contained 7 bases not matched to a gene. The CDR3 extends over 13 amino acids. Per the germline V gene, CDR1 is LGHNT and CDR2 is FRNRAP. For the CDR3, the DNA is TGTGCTTCCAGCGGGGGGGCCCTCAATGAGCAGTTCTTC. Residues: CASSGGALNEQFF.

V and J are TRBV7-9 and TRBJ1-1; D unclear. V was pared by 7 bases and J by 0 bases, with 12 bases between. CDR1 and CDR2 from the germline V gene are SEHNR and FQNEAQ (reference sequence). The CDR3 is 14 residues long. The CDR3 nucleotides read TGTGCCAGCACCCCCCCGACTGTGAACACTGAAGCTTTCTTT. Translating gives CASTPPTVNTEAFF. The full variable domain, in which reference TRBV7-9 and TRBJ1-1 provide the parts outside the CDR3, is DTGVSQNPRHKITKRGQNVTFRCDPISEHNRLYWYRQTLGQGPEFLTYFQNEAQLEKSRLLSDRFSAERPKGSFSTLEIQRTEQGDSAMYLCASTPPTVNTEAFFGQGTRLTVV.

This clonotype was recorded once. This rearrangement joins TRBV10-3 to TRBJ2-7; D possibly corresponds to TRBD1 (6 bases). V was pared by 4 bases and J by 5 bases, with 9 bases between. The CDR3 has 12 residues. Germline V gives CDR1 ENHRY, CDR2 SYGVKD. CDR3 protein: CAISAKGDEQYV. The CDR3 nucleotides are TGTGCCATCAGTGCGAAGGGGGACGAGCAGTACGTC.

Worth noting for this clonotype: Compared with germline, one end of the junction differs, possibly owing to a read error. This chain joins TRBV7-9 and TRBJ1-1; 9 bases are a match to TRBD1. The CDR3 spans 12 residues. CDR1 SEHNR and CDR2 FQNEAQ come from the germline V gene (reference sequence). As DNA, the CDR3 is TGTGCCAGCAGCTTATGGGACAGGGCAACTTTGTTT. Its protein is CASSLWDRATLF.

This clonotype was seen a handful of times. The V call is TRBV7-6, the J call TRBJ2-5, with D hard to call. This CDR3 comprises 14 residues. CDR1 and CDR2 from the germline V gene are SGHVS and FNYEAQ. Deletions cut 1 base from V and 1 base from J, with 7 bases between. The CDR3 sequence: CASSLEAAQETQYF. Written as DNA, the CDR3 is TGTGCCAGCAGCTTAGAGGCTGCCCAAGAGACCCAGTACTTC.

Notes on this clonotype: This sequence may be a read error, since a much larger clone differs from it by one base. The CDR3: CASSLVGLVGGPFGNNEQFF. The DNA of the CDR3 is TGTGCCAGCAGCTTAGTGGGACTAGTGGGGGGGCCGTTTGGGAACAATGAGCAGTTCTTC. The chain uses TRBV7-2 and TRBJ2-1, with 8 bases aligning to TRBD2. CDR1 and CDR2 from the germline V gene are SGHTA and FQGNSA. The ends lost 1 base at V and 5 bases at J; junction bases unmatched: 19. The CDR3 runs to 20 residues.

This chain uses TRBV19 with TRBJ1-1; unclear D gene. CDR1 and CDR2 from the germline V gene are LNHDA and SQIVND (reference sequence). The CDR3 runs 15 residues. V was cut by 3 bases and J by 3 bases, with 14 bases left in between. CDR3 amino acids: CASSIPPIGYTEAFF. The DNA for the CDR3 is TGTGCCAGTAGTATTCCCCCCATCGGATACACTGAAGCTTTCTTT. The complete variable domain, with remaining parts taken from reference TRBV19 and TRBJ1-1, reads DGGITQSPKYLFRKEGQNVTLSCEQNLNHDAMYWYRQDPGQGLRLIYYSQIVNDFQKGDIAEGYSVSREKKESFPLTVTSAQKNPTAFYLCASSIPPIGYTEAFFGQGTRLTVV.

The rearrangement links TRBV6-2 or TRBV6-3 to TRBJ1-5; D is unresolved. Germline V CDR1 and CDR2: MNHEY, SVGEGT. Trimming cost V 2 bases and J 2 bases, with 10 bases left between them. This CDR3 has 15 amino acids. DNA of the CDR3: TGTGCCAGCAGTTACGGAAAGACGGGCAATCAGCCCCAGCATTTT. Amino acids: CASSYGKTGNQPQHF.

At least ten counts were recorded for this clonotype. Written as DNA, the CDR3 is TGTGCCAGCAGCTTAGGGGTCGGCACTAGAGATGGCTACACCTTC. This gives the protein CASSLGVGTRDGYTF. This chain uses TRBV7-9 with TRBJ1-2; D ambiguous. V was trimmed by 1 base and J by 6 bases, leaving 15 bases between them. Germline V gives CDR1 SEHNR, CDR2 FQNEAQ (reference sequence). The CDR3 consists of 15 residues.

This clonotype has at least ten counts. The chain links TRBV7-2 to TRBJ2-1; 9 nucleotides match TRBD2. CDR3 length: 18 amino acids. V lost 6 bases, J lost 0 bases, and 12 bases stayed unmatched. Germline-derived CDR1 and CDR2 are SGHTA and FQGNSA. The CDR3 reads CASSQPHLAGNSYNEQFF. The CDR3, as DNA: TGTGCCAGCAGTCAACCCCACCTAGCGGGGAACTCCTACAATGAGCAGTTCTTC. The whole variable domain, remainder taken from reference TRBV7-2 and TRBJ2-1, is GAGVSQSPSNKVTEKGKDVELRCDPISGHTALYWYRQSLGQGLEFLIYFQGNSAPDKSGLPSDRFSAERTGGSVSTLTIQRTQQEDSAVYLCASSQPHLAGNSYNEQFFGPGTRLTVL.

V is TRBV27 and J is TRBJ1-6; weak D call: TRBD1 (5 bases). The CDR3 runs to 16 residues. Deletions cut 6 bases from V and 7 bases from J, with 19 bases between. Germline CDR1 MNHEY, CDR2 SMNVEV (reference sequence). CDR3 bases: TGTGCCAGCAGAGGTTCTAGGGGCGTTCTGAATTCACCCCTCCACTTT. This sequence encodes CASRGSRGVLNSPLHF.

This clonotype was detected only a few times. J is TRBJ2-1 and V is TRBV7-3; possible D gene TRBD2, 6 bases. CDR1 is SGHTA and CDR2 is FQGTGA in the germline V gene. V shed 7 bases and J shed 12 bases, with 13 bases lying between them. There are 11 residues in the CDR3. The CDR3 DNA sequence: TGTGCCAGCACCGACGGGGGTGCGCAGTTCTTC. This translates into CASTDGGAQFF.

The chain uses TRBV6-4 and TRBJ2-1; 8 bases are shared with TRBD1. Germline V gives CDR1 MRHNA, CDR2 SNTAGT. Germline trimming cut 3 bases from V and 0 bases from J; bases unmatched to any gene: 7. The CDR3 is 17 amino acids. CDR3 in amino acids: CASSERGQVSSYNEQFF. The CDR3 nucleotides are TGTGCCAGCAGTGAGCGGGGACAGGTGAGCTCCTACAATGAGCAGTTCTTC.

The chain carries TRBV20-1 and TRBJ2-2, with D perhaps TRBD1 (6 bases). Germline CDR1 reads DFQATT; CDR2 reads SNEGSKA (reference sequence). The CDR3 is made up of 15 amino acids. V shed 6 bases and J shed 0 bases, with 14 bases lying between them. For the CDR3, the DNA is TGCAGTGCCGAGAGGGGGTTCGCGAACACCGGGGAGCTGTTTTTT. Amino acid sequence: CSAERGFANTGELFF.

This clonotype was seen at least ten times. The gene calls are TRBV7-6 and TRBJ2-5; D might be TRBD1 (6 bases). CDR1 is SGHVS, CDR2 FNYEAQ, per germline. The CDR3 has 14 amino acids. Between the trimmed V and J ends, which lost 2 bases and 4 bases, there was a span of 11 bases. CDR3: CASSLTGTVETQYF. DNA for the CDR3: TGTGCCAGCAGCTTAACAGGGACGGTAGAGACCCAGTACTTC.

The chain combines TRBV7-9 with TRBJ2-5; TRBD1 aligns across 9 bases. The CDR3 is made up of 15 amino acids. V lost 3 bases, J lost 4 bases, and 6 bases stayed unmatched. Per germline, CDR1 SEHNR and CDR2 FQNEAQ (reference sequence). The CDR3 nucleotides read TGTGCCAGCAGCTTCGGGACAGGGTTGGTAGAGACCCAGTACTTC. This sequence encodes CASSFGTGLVETQYF.

The genes are TRBV25-1 and TRBJ1-4; 10 bases match TRBD1. This CDR3 is built from 14 residues. V lost 8 bases to trimming and J lost 10 bases; unmatched junction nucleotides: 10. The germline gives CDR1 MGHDK, CDR2 SYGVNS. The CDR3 region is CASGPGQGYRKLFF. The CDR3 nucleotides are TGTGCCAGCGGCCCGGGACAGGGGTATCGAAAACTGTTTTTT.

The V call is TRBV7-6, the J call TRBJ1-2; D is possibly TRBD1 (6 bases). The germline V gene has CDR1 SGHVS and CDR2 FNYEAQ. V lost 1 base to trimming and J lost 2 bases, with 11 bases between them. CDR3 length: 15 amino acids. This CDR3 reads CASSLGSTGNYGYTF. Written as DNA, the CDR3 is TGTGCCAGCAGCTTAGGTTCAACAGGGAACTATGGCTACACCTTC.